These 22 T cell receptor beta chains originate from one sample sequenced in a study of CD8+ T cells in alopecia areata. Treatment in this sample: oral pan-JAK inhibitor, 5-10 mg twice daily. Sequencing used cDNA as its template, made by extracting RNA and reverse transcribing it. Profiling relied on immunoSEQ multiplex PCR, and the TCRdb table lists in-frame clones only, not all of them. The sample yields some 180,000 clones, roughly half seen once. Source: CD8+ T cells sorted from blood, taken around week 54, from a patient treated with tofacitinib. The receptors come from a human donor with alopecia areata.

The V and J genes are TRBV7-2 and TRBJ2-3; D gene uncertain. V was pared by 2 bases and J by 4 bases, with 10 bases between. The CDR3 contains 14 residues. CDR1 and CDR2 from the germline V gene are SGHTA and FQGNSA. CDR3 DNA: TGTGCCAGCAGCTTAACAGCGTACGCAGATACGCAGTATTTT. This translates into CASSLTAYADTQYF.

The rearrangement links TRBV5-1 to TRBJ2-5, with a possible D match to TRBD1 (5 bases). V was clipped by 5 bases and J by 3 bases, with 11 bases between them. The germline V gene has CDR1 SGHRS and CDR2 YFSETQ. CDR3 length: 13 amino acids. As DNA, the CDR3 is TGCGCCAGCAGACCCCAGGGTGAAGAGACCCAGTACTTC. Protein product: CASRPQGEETQYF.

Only a few counts were recorded for this clone. V gene TRBV27 combines with J gene TRBJ2-1; 14 bases match TRBD2. Germline V gene sequence: CDR1 MNHEY, CDR2 SMNVEV (reference sequence). The CDR3 length is 14 residues. V lost 5 bases to trimming and J lost 15 bases; unmatched junction nucleotides: 9. CDR3 nucleotides: TGTGCCAGCAGTCCAAGACTAGCGGGGGGGTTTACGTTCTTC. Translated, it gives CASSPRLAGGFTFF.

V is TRBV30 and J is TRBJ2-1; tentative D call: TRBD1 (6 bases). Trimming took 1 base from V and 6 from J, leaving 22 bases between them. The CDR3 extends over 17 amino acids. CDR1 is GTSNPN and CDR2 is SVGIG in the germline V gene (reference sequence). The CDR3, as DNA: TGTGCCTGGAGTGAGGCGTTTACAGGGCCGATCGTCAATGAGCAGTTCTTC. The encoded protein is CAWSEAFTGPIVNEQFF.

The rearrangement joins TRBV12-5 to TRBJ1-4; D is ambiguous. Trimming removed 5 bases from V and 7 bases from J, with 11 bases in between. This CDR3 spans 13 amino acids. Germline lookup yields CDR1 LGHNT and CDR2 FRNRAP. CDR3 in DNA: TGTGCTAGTGGTCCTGGTGGGAGTGAAAAACTGTTTTTT. As protein: CASGPGGSEKLFF.

This clone was recorded a few times. J is TRBJ2-5 and V is TRBV7-9; D remains unclear. The V and J ends lost 0 bases and 3 bases respectively, with 11 bases between them. This CDR3 comprises 15 residues. Germline loops: CDR1 SEHNR, CDR2 FQNEAQ (reference sequence). The CDR3 sequence is CASSLAHTEKETQYF. For the CDR3, the DNA is TGTGCCAGCAGCTTAGCGCACACAGAGAAAGAGACCCAGTACTTC.

This clone was counted a few times. The chain employs TRBV13 and TRBJ2-5, with D unclear. CDR3 length: 15 residues. The V gene lost 4 bases and the J gene lost 2 bases, with 14 bases spanning the gap. CDR1 and CDR2 (germline): PRHDT, FYEKMQ (reference sequence). The CDR3 DNA is TGTGCCAGCAGCTCAATCATCGGAAAGCAAGAGACCCAGTACTTC. Encoded protein: CASSSIIGKQETQYF. The whole variable domain, remainder taken from reference TRBV13 and TRBJ2-5, is AAGVIQSPRHLIKEKRETATLKCYPIPRHDTVYWYQQGPGQDPQFLISFYEKMQSDKGSIPDRFSAQQFSDYHSELNMSSLELGDSALYFCASSSIIGKQETQYFGPGTRLLVL.

A few counts support this clone. This rearrangement joins TRBV27 to TRBJ2-1; D unclear. Germline V gene lookup returns CDR1 MNHEY and CDR2 SMNVEV (reference sequence). V was shortened by 5 bases and J by 4 bases, with 9 bases between the two germline ends. The CDR3 runs 13 residues. CDR3 bases: TGTGCCAGCAGTCCCCGGATTTACAATGAGCAGTTCTTC. Translated: CASSPRIYNEQFF.

This clone was counted ten times or more. V usage is TRBV7-9 and J usage is TRBJ1-2; the match to TRBD1 covers 8 bases. This CDR3 is 15 amino acids long. Trimming at V came to 5 bases and at J to 4 bases, leaving 9 bases not matched to a gene. Looked up from germline, CDR1 is SEHNR and CDR2 is FQNEAQ (reference sequence). The CDR3 nucleotides read TGTGCCAGCAGCCCGCGGGACAGGAACCCCTATGGCTACACCTTC. This codes for CASSPRDRNPYGYTF.

The V gene is TRBV5-6, the J gene TRBJ2-2; 8 nucleotides agree with TRBD1. The CDR3 is 16 amino acids. Trimming removed 4 bases from V and 7 bases from J; junction bases left unmatched: 12. Germline V lookup: CDR1 SGHDT, CDR2 YYEEEE. CDR3 in amino acids: CASSPEGQGPHGELFF. The CDR3 nucleotides are TGTGCCAGCAGCCCAGAAGGACAGGGACCCCACGGGGAGCTGTTTTTT.

This clone has only a few counts. The rearrangement uses TRBV9 and TRBJ2-3; 13 bases map to TRBD2. This CDR3 has 16 amino acids. Losses at the gene ends were 4 bases for V and 3 bases for J; bases not matched to a gene: 5. Germline V gives CDR1 SGDLS, CDR2 YYNGEE. Here the CDR3 reads CASSPQTSGGTDTQYF. CDR3 coding DNA: TGTGCCAGCAGCCCCCAGACTAGCGGGGGGACAGATACGCAGTATTTT.

This clone was counted between two and nine times. The chain uses TRBV23-1 and TRBJ1-2, with a tentative D call TRBD1 (6 bases). TRBV23-1 is an ORF for which the function is uncertain. The CDR3 has 13 residues. Trimming left V 6 bases short and J 4 bases short, with 12 bases between. For the CDR3, the DNA is TGCGCCAGCAGCCCAGGGGCTTCCTATGGCTACACCTTC. Its protein product is CASSPGASYGYTF.

The chain links TRBV7-2 to TRBJ1-2; D is uncertain. CDR3 length: 15 amino acids. Germline V gene lookup returns CDR1 SGHTA and CDR2 FQGNSA. The germline V and J ends were trimmed by 6 bases and 5 bases, with 19 bases remaining between them. The CDR3 DNA follows: TGTGCCAGCAGTTCTGGACTGATCAAATTGTATGGCTACACCTTC. This codes for CASSSGLIKLYGYTF.

This clone was detected only a few times. The J gene is TRBJ1-5, the V gene TRBV19, with D possibly TRBD1 on 5 matching bases. V dropped 7 bases and J dropped 0 bases, with 10 bases sitting between them. In germline, CDR1 is LNHDA, CDR2 SQIVND (reference sequence). CDR3 length: 14 residues. The CDR3 loop reads CASNIRDSNQPQHF. CDR3 coding DNA: TGTGCCAGTAACATCAGGGATAGCAATCAGCCCCAGCATTTT.

The table lists this clone with a few counts. V is TRBV2 and J is TRBJ2-2; D gene ambiguous. Germline CDR1 and CDR2: SNHLY and FYNNEI. V lost 4 bases, J lost 3 bases, and 9 bases lay in between. The CDR3 loop spans 14 amino acids. CDR3 bases: TGTGCCAGCAGTGCCGAGACCTACACCGGGGAGCTGTTTTTT. As protein: CASSAETYTGELFF.

This clone was seen more than once but under ten times. The chain uses TRBV14 and TRBJ1-2; D not certain. V gave up 0 bases and J gave up 4 bases, with 6 bases separating them. The CDR3 loop spans 13 amino acids. Germline V gene lookup returns CDR1 SGHDN and CDR2 FVKESK. Written as DNA, the CDR3 is TGTGCCAGCAGCCAAGAGCCGGGCTATGGCTACACCTTC. Protein: CASSQEPGYGYTF.

This clone was observed a few times. The chain recombines TRBV29-1 with TRBJ2-7, with 7 bases lining up with TRBD1. Germline V CDR1 and CDR2: SQVTM, ANQGSEA. This CDR3 is 12 amino acids long. V shed 7 bases, J shed 5 bases, and the junction held 8 bases outside the gene matches. The CDR3 region has the DNA TGCAGCGCTTTGACAGGGCCCCACGAGCAGTACTTC. Translation gives CSALTGPHEQYF.

This sequence joins TRBV5-6 and TRBJ1-5; 7 bases are shared with TRBD1. Germline V lookup: CDR1 SGHDT, CDR2 YYEEEE. This CDR3 is 14 amino acids long. Trimming removed 0 bases from V and 8 bases from J; junction bases left unmatched: 5. CDR3 in amino acids: CASSLGAGQEPQHF. The CDR3 region has the DNA TGTGCCAGCAGCTTGGGGGCCGGACAGGAGCCCCAGCATTTT.

Details on this clone: Since no conserved phenylalanine or tryptophan closes the CDR3, a read error is the likely cause. The V gene is TRBV7-2, the J gene TRBJ2-3; 9 bases are a match to TRBD2. Trimming removed 4 bases from V and 4 bases from J; junction bases left unmatched: 3. The CDR3 spans 14 residues. Germline assignment: CDR1 SGHTA and CDR2 FQGNSA. CDR3: CASSSGLASDTQYL. CDR3 in DNA: TGTGCCAGCAGCTCGGGACTAGCTTCAGATACGCAGTATCTT.

The chain joins TRBV9 to TRBJ2-3, with 7 bases lining up with TRBD1. After removal of 3 bases from V and 3 bases from J, the junction contained 4 bases not matched to a gene. CDR1 is SGDLS, CDR2 YYNGEE, per germline. This CDR3 comprises 14 residues. CDR3: CASSDRGGTDTQYF. CDR3 coding DNA: TGTGCCAGCAGCGACAGGGGTGGGACAGATACGCAGTATTTT.

The V and J genes are TRBV15 and TRBJ2-7; possibly TRBD2 for D (5 bases). The V end lost 5 bases, the J end lost 1 base, and 9 bases lay between the germline ends. Germline loops: CDR1 LNHNV, CDR2 YYDKDF (reference sequence). The CDR3 is 13 residues long. DNA for the CDR3: TGTGCCACCAGCGAGGGCCGTTCCTACGAGCAGTACTTC. This sequence encodes CATSEGRSYEQYF.

The J gene is TRBJ2-3, the V gene TRBV5-4; the match to TRBD1 covers 7 bases. CDR3 length: 16 amino acids. V lost 3 bases to trimming and J lost 5 bases; unmatched junction nucleotides: 12. Germline V gene sequence: CDR1 SGHNT, CDR2 YYREEE (reference sequence). The CDR3 loop is CASSSGTDLMGDTQYF. The CDR3 DNA sequence: TGTGCCAGCAGCTCCGGGACAGATCTAATGGGAGATACGCAGTATTTT.